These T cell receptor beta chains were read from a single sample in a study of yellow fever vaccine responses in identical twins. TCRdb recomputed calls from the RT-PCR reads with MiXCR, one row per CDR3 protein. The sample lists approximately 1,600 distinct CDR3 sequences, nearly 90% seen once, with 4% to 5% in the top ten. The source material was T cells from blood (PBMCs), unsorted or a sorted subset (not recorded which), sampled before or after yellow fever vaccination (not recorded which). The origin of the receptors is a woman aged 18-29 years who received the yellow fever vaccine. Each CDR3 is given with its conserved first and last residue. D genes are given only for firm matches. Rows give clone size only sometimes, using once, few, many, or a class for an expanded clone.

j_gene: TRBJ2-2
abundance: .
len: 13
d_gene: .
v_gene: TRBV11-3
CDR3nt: TGTGCCAGCAGCTTAAATAGGTTCGGGGAGCTGTTTTTT
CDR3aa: CASSLNRFGELFF

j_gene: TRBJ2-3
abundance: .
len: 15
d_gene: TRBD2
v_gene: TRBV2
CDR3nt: TGTGCCAGCAGTGCGGGAGGGCCAAGGGAAGGCACGCAGTATTTT
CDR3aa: CASSAGGPREGTQYF

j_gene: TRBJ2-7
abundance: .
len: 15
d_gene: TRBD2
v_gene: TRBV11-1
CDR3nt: TGTGCCAGCAGCTCTCTAGCGGGGGTTTTTGGCGAGCAGTACTTC
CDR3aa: CASSSLAGVFGEQYF

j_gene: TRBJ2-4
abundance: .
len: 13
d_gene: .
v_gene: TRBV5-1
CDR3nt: TGCGCCAGCAGCTTATCTTGGAAGGACATTCAGTACTTC
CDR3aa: CASSLSWKDIQYF

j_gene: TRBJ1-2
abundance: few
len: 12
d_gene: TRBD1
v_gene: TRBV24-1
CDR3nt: TGTGCCACCACAGGGGGCGACTATGGCTACACCTTC
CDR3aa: CATTGGDYGYTF

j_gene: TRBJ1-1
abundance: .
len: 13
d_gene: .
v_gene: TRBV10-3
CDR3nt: TGTGCCATCAGCGACCCTCTTTTGGACGAAGCTTTCTTT
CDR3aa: CAISDPLLDEAFF

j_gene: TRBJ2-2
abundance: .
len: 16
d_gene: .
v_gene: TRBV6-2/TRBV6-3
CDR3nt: TGTGCCAGCAGTTACCTCTCTAGCACGTATCCCGGGGAGCTGTTTTTT
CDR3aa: CASSYLSSTYPGELFF

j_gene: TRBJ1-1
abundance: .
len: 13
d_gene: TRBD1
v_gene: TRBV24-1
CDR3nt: TGTGCCACCAGTGATCCGGACAGGGGCGAAGCTTTCTTT
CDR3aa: CATSDPDRGEAFF

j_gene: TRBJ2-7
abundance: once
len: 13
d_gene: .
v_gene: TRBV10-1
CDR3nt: TGCGCCAGCAGCAGGGCCAACTACTACGAGCAGTACTTC
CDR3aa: CASSRANYYEQYF

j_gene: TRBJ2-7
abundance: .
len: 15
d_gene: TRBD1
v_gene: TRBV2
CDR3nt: TGTGCCAGCAGTGTTGAGTCAGGGGGATCCTACGAGCAGTACTTC
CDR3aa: CASSVESGGSYEQYF

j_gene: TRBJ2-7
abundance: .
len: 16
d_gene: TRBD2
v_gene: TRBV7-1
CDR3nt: TGTGCCAGCAGCTCCCAGGAAAGCGGGGCCCCCTACGAGCAGTACTTC
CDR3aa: CASSSQESGAPYEQYF

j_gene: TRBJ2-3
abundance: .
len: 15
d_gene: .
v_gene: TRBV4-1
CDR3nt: TGCGCCAGCAGCAAGACTGGCCTCAGCACAGATACGCAGTATTTT
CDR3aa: CASSKTGLSTDTQYF

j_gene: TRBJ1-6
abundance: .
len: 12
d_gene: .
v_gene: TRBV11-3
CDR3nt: TGTGCCAGCAGGGGCAATAATTCACCCCTCCACTTT
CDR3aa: CASRGNNSPLHF

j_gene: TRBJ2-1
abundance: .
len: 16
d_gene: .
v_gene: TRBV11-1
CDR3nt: TGTGCCAGCAGCGGGAGGATTCCGAGCTCCTACAATGAGCAGTTCTTC
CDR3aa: CASSGRIPSSYNEQFF

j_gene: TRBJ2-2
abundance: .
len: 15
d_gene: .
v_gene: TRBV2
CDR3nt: TGTGCCAGCAGTGAAGGGACACACAACACCGGGGAGCTGTTTTTT
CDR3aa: CASSEGTHNTGELFF

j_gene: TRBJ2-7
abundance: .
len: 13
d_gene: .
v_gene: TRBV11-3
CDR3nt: TGTGCCAGCAGCGTCGAACTCTCCTACGAGCAGTACTTC
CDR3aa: CASSVELSYEQYF

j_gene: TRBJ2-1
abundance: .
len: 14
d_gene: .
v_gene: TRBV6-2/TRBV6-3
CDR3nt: TGTGCCAGCAGTTACCACCCCCTAGTGCCTGAGCAGTTCTTC
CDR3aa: CASSYHPLVPEQFF

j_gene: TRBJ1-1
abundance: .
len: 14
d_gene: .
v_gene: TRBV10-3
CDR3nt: TGTGCCATCAGTGGGGGGGAGGGAGGCACTGAAGCTTTCTTT
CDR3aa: CAISGGEGGTEAFF

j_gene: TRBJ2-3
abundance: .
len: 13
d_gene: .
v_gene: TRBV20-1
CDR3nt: TGCAGTGCCGGGGGTGGGGGGTTAGATACGCAGTATTTT
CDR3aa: CSAGGGGLDTQYF

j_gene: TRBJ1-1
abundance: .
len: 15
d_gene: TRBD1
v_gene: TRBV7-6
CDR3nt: TGTGCCAGCAGCTTAGTGGAGGGGGCCGTCGCTGAAGCTTTCTTT
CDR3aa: CASSLVEGAVAEAFF

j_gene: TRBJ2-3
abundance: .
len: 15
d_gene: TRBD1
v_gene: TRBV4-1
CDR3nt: TGCGCCAGCAGCCCCGAGGACAGGACTGGAGATACGCAGTATTTT
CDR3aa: CASSPEDRTGDTQYF

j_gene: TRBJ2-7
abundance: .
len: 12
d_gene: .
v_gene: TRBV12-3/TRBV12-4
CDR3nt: TGTGCCAGCAGTTTCCGGGGGGCCGAGCAGTACTTC
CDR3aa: CASSFRGAEQYF

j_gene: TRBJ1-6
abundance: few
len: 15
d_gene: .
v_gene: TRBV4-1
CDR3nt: TGCGCCAGCAGCCAAGTGACAGTTTATAATTCACCCCTCCACTTT
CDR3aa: CASSQVTVYNSPLHF

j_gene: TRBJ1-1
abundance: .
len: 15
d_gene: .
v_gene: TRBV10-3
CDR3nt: TGTGCCATCAGTGTAGAACCGGGGGCTAACACTGAAGCTTTCTTT
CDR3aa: CAISVEPGANTEAFF